Presented here are 5 T cell receptor beta chains from one specimen sequenced in a study of T-cell reconstitution after alpha-beta-depleted transplantation in children. It was with unique molecular identifiers that the TCRbeta library was prepared. TCRdb used MiXCR to reprocess the PCR reads, holding one entry per CDR3 protein. Among nearly 400,000 distinct CDR3 sequences listed, roughly 22% were seen once. Sequencing used PBMCs from the stem cell graft donor, obtained from the stem cell graft. Receptors originate from a human donor who donated a stem cell graft to a child with acute myeloid leukemia.

This clonotype has only a few counts. The J gene is TRBJ2-1, the V gene TRBV20-1, with D possibly being TRBD1 or TRBD2 (5 bases each). The V gene's germline CDR1 is DFQATT and CDR2 SNEGSKA (reference sequence). Trimming removed 7 bases at V and 6 bases at J, with 19 bases between. The CDR3 runs to 14 residues. This CDR3 is CSVTGTARANEQFF. The CDR3 DNA follows: TGCAGTGTTACCGGGACGGCGAGGGCCAATGAGCAGTTCTTC.

This clonotype occurred a few times. This sequence joins TRBV4-2 and TRBJ2-3; tentatively, D is TRBD2 (6 bases). V dropped 2 bases and J dropped 2 bases, with 14 bases sitting between them. The CDR3 is 16 residues long. CDR1 and CDR2 from the germline V gene are LGHNA and YNFKEQ. The CDR3 DNA is TGTGCCAGCAGCCAAACTAGCAGCGGGCACACAGATACGCAGTATTTT. Translation: CASSQTSSGHTDTQYF.

Ten or more counts support this clonotype. The chain couples TRBV20-1 to TRBJ1-3, with TRBD1 as a possible D gene (5 bases). The ends were cut back, 7 bases at V and 0 bases at J, with 10 bases in the middle. The germline CDR1 and CDR2 sequences are DFQATT and SNEGSKA (reference sequence). The CDR3 is 13 residues long. Written as DNA, the CDR3 is TGCAGTGGGGGGATCATCTCTGGAAACACCATATATTTT. The encoded protein is CSGGIISGNTIYF.

This clonotype turned up a few times. The chain uses TRBV7-9 and TRBJ2-3; D remains ambiguous. Germline V gives CDR1 SEHNR, CDR2 FQNEAQ (reference sequence). The CDR3 extends over 16 amino acids. V gave up 5 bases and J gave up 1 base, with 16 bases separating them. The DNA of the CDR3 is TGTGCCAGCAGCCCAACCCCGTGGGGTGGCACAGATACGCAGTATTTT. Translating gives CASSPTPWGGTDTQYF.

Ten or more counts support this clonotype. The chain links TRBV20-1 to TRBJ2-3, with 11 bases fitting TRBD2. CDR1 is DFQATT and CDR2 is SNEGSKA in the germline V gene (reference sequence). V shed 8 bases, J shed 1 base, and the junction held 14 bases outside the gene matches. This CDR3 is 17 amino acids long. CDR3 bases: TGCAGTACGCGGCTAGCGGGAGGTTTGTCGCGCACAGATACGCAGTATTTT. The encoded protein is CSTRLAGGLSRTDTQYF.